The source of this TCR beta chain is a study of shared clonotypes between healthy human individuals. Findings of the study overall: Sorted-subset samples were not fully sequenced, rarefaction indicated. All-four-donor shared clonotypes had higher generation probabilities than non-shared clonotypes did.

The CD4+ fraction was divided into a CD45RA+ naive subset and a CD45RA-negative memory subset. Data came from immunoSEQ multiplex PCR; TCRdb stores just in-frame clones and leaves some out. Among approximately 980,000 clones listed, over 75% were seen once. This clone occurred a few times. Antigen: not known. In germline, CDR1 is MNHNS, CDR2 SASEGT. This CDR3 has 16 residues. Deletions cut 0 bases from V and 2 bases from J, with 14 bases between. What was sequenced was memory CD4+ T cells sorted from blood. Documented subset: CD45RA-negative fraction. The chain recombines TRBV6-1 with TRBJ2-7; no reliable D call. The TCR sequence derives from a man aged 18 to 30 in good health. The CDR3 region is CASSEAVRLETYEQYF. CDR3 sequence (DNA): TGTGCCAGCAGTGAAGCGGTTAGGCTTGAGACCTACGAGCAGTACTTC.